This T cell receptor beta chain was sequenced in a study of blood T cell repertoires in COVID-19. As processed by the authors: Amplified reference gene primers provided the basis for estimating nucleated cell counts. Sequencing used immunoSEQ multiplex PCR; TCRdb keeps in-frame clones, though not all of them. D and trimming come from the DNA, and the V and J calls and clone size come from that table. The data contain 250,000 to 300,000 clones, more than 70% of them singletons. Trimming removed 10 bases from V and 2 bases from J, with 15 bases in between. The CDR3 sequence is 14 residues long. Germline assignment: CDR1 MGHRA and CDR2 YSYEKL.

V and J are TRBV4-1 and TRBJ2-1; TRBD1 might be the D (6 bases). Sequenced material: peripheral blood. The clonotype originates from a man aged 80 or over with acute or convalescent COVID-19. The CDR3 bases are TGCGCCACCTCTCTAGGGGGAGCCTACAATGAGCAGTTCTTC. Translated, it gives CATSLGGAYNEQFF.